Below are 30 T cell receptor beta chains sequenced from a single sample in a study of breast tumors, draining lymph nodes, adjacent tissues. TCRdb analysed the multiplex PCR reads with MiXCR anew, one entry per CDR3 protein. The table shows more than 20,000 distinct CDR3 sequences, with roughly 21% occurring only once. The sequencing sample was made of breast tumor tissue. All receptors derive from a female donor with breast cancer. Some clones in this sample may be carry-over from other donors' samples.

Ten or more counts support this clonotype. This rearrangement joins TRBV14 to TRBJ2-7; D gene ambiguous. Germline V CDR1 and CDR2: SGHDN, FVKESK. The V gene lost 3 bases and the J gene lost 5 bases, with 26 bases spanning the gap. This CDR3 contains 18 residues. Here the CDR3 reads CASSHPGALGSPSHEQYF. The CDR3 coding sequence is TGTGCCAGCAGCCACCCCGGAGCGTTGGGCAGCCCGAGCCACGAGCAGTACTTC.

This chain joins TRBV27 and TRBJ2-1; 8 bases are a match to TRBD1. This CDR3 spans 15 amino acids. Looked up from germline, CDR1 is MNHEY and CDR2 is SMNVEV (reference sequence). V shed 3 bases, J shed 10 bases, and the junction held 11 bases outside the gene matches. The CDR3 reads CASSFSRQGAWEQFF. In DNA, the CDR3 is TGTGCCAGCAGTTTCTCCCGGCAGGGGGCTTGGGAGCAGTTCTTC.

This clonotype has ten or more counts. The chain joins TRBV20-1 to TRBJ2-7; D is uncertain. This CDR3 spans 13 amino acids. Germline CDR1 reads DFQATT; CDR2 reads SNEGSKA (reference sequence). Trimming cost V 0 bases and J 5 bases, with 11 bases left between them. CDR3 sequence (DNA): TGCAGTGCTAGAGATCCGATAACCCACGAGCAGTACTTC. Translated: CSARDPITHEQYF.

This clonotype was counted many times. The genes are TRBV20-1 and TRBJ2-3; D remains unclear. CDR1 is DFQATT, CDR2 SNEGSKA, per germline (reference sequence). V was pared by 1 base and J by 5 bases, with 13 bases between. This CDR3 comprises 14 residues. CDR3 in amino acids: CSARVGQSGDTQYF. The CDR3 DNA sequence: TGCAGTGCTAGAGTAGGCCAGTCCGGAGATACGCAGTATTTT.

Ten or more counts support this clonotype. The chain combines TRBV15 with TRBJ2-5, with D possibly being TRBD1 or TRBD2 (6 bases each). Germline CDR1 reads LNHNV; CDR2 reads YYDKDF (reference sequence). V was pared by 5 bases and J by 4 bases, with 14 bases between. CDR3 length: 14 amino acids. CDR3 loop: CATSGGGGLETQYF. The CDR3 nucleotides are TGTGCCACCAGCGGGGGTGGGGGGCTAGAGACCCAGTACTTC. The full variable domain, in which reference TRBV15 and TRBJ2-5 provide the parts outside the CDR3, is DAMVIQNPRYQVTQFGKPVTLSCSQTLNHNVMYWYQQKSSQAPKLLFHYYDKDFNNEADTPDNFQSRRPNTSFCFLDIRSPGLGDTAMYLCATSGGGGLETQYFGPGTRLLVL.

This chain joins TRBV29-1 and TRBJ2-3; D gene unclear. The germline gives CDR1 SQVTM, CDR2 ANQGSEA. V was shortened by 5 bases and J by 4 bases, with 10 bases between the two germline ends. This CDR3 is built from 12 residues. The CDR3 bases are TGCAGCGTTCGGTTGGGATCAGATACGCAGTATTTT. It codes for CSVRLGSDTQYF.

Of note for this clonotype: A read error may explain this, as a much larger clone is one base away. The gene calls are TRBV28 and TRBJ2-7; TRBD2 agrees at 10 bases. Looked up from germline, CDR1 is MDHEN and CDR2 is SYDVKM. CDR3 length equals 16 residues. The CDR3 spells CASSFGPSGSTYGQYF. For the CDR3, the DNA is TGTGCCAGCAGTTTTGGGCCTAGCGGGAGCACCTACGGGCAGTACTTC.

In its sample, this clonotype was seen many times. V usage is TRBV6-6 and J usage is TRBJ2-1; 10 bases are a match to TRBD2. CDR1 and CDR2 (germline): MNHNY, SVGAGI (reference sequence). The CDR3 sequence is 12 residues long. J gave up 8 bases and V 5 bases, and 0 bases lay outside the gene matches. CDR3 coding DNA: TGTGCCAGCAGTCTAGCGGGAGATGAGCAGTTCTTC. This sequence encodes CASSLAGDEQFF.

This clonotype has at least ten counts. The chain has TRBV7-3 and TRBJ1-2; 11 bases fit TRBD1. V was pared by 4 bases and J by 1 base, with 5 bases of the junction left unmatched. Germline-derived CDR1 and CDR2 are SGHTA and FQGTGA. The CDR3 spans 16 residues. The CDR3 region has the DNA TGTGCCAGCAGCTCGGACAGGGGGCACATTAACTATGGCTACACCTTC. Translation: CASSSDRGHINYGYTF.

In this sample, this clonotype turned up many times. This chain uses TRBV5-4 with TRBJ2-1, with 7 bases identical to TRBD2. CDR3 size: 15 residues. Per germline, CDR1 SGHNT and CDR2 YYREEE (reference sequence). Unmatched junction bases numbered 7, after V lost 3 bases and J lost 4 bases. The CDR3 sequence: CASSYPWGGYNEQFF. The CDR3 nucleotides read TGTGCCAGCAGCTACCCCTGGGGGGGGTACAATGAGCAGTTCTTC. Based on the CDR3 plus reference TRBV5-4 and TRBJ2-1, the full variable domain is ETGVTQSPTHLIKTRGQQVTLRCSSQSGHNTVSWYQQALGQGPQFIFQYYREEENGRGNFPPRFSGLQFPNYSSELNVNALELDDSALYLCASSYPWGGYNEQFFGPGTRLTVL.

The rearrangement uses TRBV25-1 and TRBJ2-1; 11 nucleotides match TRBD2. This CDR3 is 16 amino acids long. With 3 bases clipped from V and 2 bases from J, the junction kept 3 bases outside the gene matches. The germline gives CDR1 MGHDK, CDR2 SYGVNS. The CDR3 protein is CASSDLAGGAYNEQFF. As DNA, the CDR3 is TGTGCCAGCAGTGATCTAGCGGGAGGTGCCTACAATGAGCAGTTCTTC.

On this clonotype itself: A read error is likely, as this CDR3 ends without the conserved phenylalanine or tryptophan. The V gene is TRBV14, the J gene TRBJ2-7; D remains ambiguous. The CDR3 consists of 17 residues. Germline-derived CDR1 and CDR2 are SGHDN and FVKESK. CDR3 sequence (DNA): TGTGCCAGCAGCCAAGATCGGCGTGACGGCGGTACCTACAAGCAGTACCTC. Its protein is CASSQDRRDGGTYKQYL.

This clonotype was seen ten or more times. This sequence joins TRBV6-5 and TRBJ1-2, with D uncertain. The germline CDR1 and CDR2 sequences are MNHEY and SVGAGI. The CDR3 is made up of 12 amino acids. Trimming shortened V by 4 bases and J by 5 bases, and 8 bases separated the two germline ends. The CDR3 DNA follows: TGTGCCAGCAGTTCTACAGCTTATGGCTACACCTTC. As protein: CASSSTAYGYTF.

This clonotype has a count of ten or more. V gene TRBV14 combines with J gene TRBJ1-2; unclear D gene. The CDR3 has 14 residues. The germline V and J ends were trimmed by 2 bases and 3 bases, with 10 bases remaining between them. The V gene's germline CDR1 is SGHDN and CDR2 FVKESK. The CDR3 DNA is TGTGCCAGCAGCCAATTAAGTGTGGACTATGGCTACACCTTC. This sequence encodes CASSQLSVDYGYTF.

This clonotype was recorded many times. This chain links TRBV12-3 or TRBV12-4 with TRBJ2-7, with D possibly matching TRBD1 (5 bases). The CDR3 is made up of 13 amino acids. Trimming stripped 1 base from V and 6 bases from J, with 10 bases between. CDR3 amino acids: CASSLGEGVEQYF. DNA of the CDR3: TGTGCCAGCAGTTTAGGGGAAGGGGTCGAGCAGTACTTC.

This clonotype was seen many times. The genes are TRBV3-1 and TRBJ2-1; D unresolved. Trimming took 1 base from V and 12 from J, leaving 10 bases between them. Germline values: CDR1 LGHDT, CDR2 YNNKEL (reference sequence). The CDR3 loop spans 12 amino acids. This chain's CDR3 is CASSQATTGQFF. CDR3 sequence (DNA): TGTGCCAGCAGCCAAGCAACGACTGGGCAGTTCTTC.

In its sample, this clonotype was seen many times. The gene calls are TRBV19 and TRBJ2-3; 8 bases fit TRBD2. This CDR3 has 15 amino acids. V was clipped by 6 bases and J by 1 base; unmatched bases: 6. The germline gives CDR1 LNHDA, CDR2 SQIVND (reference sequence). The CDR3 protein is CASSPGGGRTDTQYF. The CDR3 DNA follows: TGTGCCAGTAGCCCGGGGGGGGGACGCACAGATACGCAGTATTTT.

The chain's CDR3 is CATSRDVTAYEQYF. The CDR3 nucleotides are TGTGCCACCAGCAGAGATGTCACAGCCTACGAGCAGTACTTC. The chain has TRBV15 and TRBJ2-7, with D uncertain. The CDR3 has 14 amino acids. Per germline, CDR1 LNHNV and CDR2 YYDKDF (reference sequence). The V end was cut by 0 bases, the J end by 2 bases, with 8 bases between.

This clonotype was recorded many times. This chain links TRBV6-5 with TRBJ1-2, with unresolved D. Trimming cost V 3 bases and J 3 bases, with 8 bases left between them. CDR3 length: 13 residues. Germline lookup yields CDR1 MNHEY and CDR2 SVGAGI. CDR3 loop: CASSYGEDYGYTF. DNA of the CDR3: TGTGCCAGCAGTTATGGGGAGGACTATGGCTACACCTTC.

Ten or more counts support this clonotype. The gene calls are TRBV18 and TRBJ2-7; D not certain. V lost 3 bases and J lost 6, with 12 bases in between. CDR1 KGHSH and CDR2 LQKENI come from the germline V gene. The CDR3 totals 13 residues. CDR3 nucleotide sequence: TGTGCCAGCTCACCCGGCTCTTTTTCCGAGCAGTACTTC. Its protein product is CASSPGSFSEQYF.

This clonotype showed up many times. The CDR3 nucleotides read TGTGCCAGCACACCAACCACAGGGGGAGGTGGAAACACCATATATTTT. Protein: CASTPTTGGGGNTIYF. J is TRBJ1-3 and V is TRBV2, with 8 bases lining up with TRBD1. The CDR3 sequence is 16 residues long. V lost 7 bases to trimming and J lost 3 bases; unmatched junction nucleotides: 11. Germline V gene sequence: CDR1 SNHLY, CDR2 FYNNEI. The variable domain in full, with the rest retrieved from reference TRBV2 and TRBJ1-3, is EPEVTQTPSHQVTQMGQEVILRCVPISNHLYFYWYRQILGQKVEFLVSFYNNEISEKSEIFDDQFSVERPDGSNFTLKIRSTKLEDSAMYFCASTPTTGGGGNTIYFGEGSWLTVV.

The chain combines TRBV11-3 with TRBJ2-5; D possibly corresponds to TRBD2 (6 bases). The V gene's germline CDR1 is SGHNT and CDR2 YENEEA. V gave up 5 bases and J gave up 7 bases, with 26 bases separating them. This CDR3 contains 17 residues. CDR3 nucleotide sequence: TGTGCCAGCAGCCATTTCGCCCCGGGGGATGGATCAGGGACCCAGTACTTC. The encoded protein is CASSHFAPGDGSGTQYF. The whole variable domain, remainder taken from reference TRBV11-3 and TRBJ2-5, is EAGVVQSPRYKIIEKKQPVAFWCNPISGHNTLYWYLQNLGQGPELLIRYENEEAVDDSQLPKDRFSAERLKGVDSTLKIQPAELGDSAVYLCASSHFAPGDGSGTQYFGPGTRLLVL.

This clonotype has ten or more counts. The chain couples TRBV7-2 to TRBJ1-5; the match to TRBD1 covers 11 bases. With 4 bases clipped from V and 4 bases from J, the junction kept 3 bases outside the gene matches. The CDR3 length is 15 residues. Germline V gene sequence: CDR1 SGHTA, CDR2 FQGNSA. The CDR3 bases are TGTGCCAGCAGCTGGGGACAGGGGGAGAATCAGCCCCAGCATTTT. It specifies CASSWGQGENQPQHF. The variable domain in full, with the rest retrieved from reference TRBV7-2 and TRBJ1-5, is GAGVSQSPSNKVTEKGKDVELRCDPISGHTALYWYRQSLGQGLEFLIYFQGNSAPDKSGLPSDRFSAERTGGSVSTLTIQRTQQEDSAVYLCASSWGQGENQPQHFGDGTRLSIL.

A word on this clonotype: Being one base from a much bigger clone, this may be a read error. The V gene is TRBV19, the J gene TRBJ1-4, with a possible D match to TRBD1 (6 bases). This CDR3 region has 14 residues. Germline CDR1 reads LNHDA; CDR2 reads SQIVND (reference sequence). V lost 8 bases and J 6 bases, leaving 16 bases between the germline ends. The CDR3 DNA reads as TGTGCCAGTTCTGCACAGGGTCTACATGAAAAACTGTTTTTT. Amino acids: CASSAQGLHEKLFF.

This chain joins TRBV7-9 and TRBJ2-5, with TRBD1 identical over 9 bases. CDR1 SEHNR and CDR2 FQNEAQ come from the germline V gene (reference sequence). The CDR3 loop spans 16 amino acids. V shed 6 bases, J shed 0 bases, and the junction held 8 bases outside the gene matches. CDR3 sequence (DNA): TGTGCCAGCAGTCGGAACGGGACAGGGAACCAAGAGACCCAGTACTTC. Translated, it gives CASSRNGTGNQETQYF.

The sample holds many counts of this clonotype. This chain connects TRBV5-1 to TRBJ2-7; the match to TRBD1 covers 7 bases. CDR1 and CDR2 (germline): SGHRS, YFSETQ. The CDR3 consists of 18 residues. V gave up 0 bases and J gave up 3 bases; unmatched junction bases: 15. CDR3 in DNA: TGCGCCAGCAGCTTGGCATCGAATCCGACAGGGCCGGACTACGAGCAGTACTTC. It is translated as CASSLASNPTGPDYEQYF.

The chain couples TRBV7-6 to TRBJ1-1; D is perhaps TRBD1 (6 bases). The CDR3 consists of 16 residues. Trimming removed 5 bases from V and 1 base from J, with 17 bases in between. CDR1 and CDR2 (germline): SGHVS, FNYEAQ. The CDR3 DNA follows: TGTGCCAGCAGCCATGGGGTCGGGGGGGCGAACACTGAAGCTTTCTTT. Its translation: CASSHGVGGANTEAFF.

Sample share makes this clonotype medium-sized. The DNA for the CDR3 is TGTGCCAGCAGTTACGACCCAGCGGGAAAGACCTACGAGCAGTACTTC. Its translation: CASSYDPAGKTYEQYF. The V gene is TRBV6-5, the J gene TRBJ2-7; 7 bases align to TRBD2. Losses at the gene ends were 2 bases for V and 2 bases for J; bases not matched to a gene: 9. CDR3 size: 16 residues. Germline CDR1 is MNHEY and CDR2 is SVGAGI.

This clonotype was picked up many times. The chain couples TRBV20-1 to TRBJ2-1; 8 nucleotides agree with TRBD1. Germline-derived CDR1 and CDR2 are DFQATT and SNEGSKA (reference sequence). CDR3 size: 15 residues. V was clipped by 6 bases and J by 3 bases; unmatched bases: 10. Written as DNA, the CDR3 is TGCAGTGCGCGGACAGGGTCCGTCGGCTACAATGAGCAGTTCTTC. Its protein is CSARTGSVGYNEQFF.

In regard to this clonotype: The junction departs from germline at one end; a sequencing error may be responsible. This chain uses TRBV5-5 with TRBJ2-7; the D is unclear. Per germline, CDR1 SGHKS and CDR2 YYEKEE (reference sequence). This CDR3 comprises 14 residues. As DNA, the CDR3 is TGTGCCTGCAGCCTGTTACGGCCTCCCGTCGAGCAGTACTTC. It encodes CACSLLRPPVEQYF. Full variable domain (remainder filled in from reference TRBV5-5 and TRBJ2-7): DAGVTQSPTHLIKTRGQQVTLRCSPISGHKSVSWYQQVLGQGPQFIFQYYEKEERGRGNFPDRFSARQFPNYSSELNVNALLLGDSALYLCACSLLRPPVEQYFGPGTRLTVT.